The 2 T cell receptor beta chains below were found in one sample sequenced in a study of Tregs in tolerant kidney transplant recipients. Sequenced by immunoSEQ multiplex PCR; TCRdb stores in-frame clones only, minus some. In the table there are about 240,000 clones, approximately 84% of which are singletons. The sequencing sample was made of CD4+ T cells from blood. These receptors originate from a human donor in good health.

The CDR3, as DNA: TGTGCCAGCAGCTCAGGGGACCATAGCAATCAGCCCCAGCATTTT. Protein product: CASSSGDHSNQPQHF. The chain links TRBV5-8 to TRBJ1-5; perhaps TRBD1 as D (6 bases). The V gene's germline CDR1 is SGHTS and CDR2 YDEGEE. V was clipped by 3 bases and J by 0 bases, with 10 bases between them. This CDR3 has 15 residues.

This chain connects TRBV6-5 to TRBJ1-2; TRBD1 agrees at 7 bases. This CDR3 contains 14 residues. V was pared by 5 bases and J by 2 bases, with 5 bases of the junction left unmatched. Germline V gives CDR1 MNHEY, CDR2 SVGAGI. The DNA for the CDR3 is TGTGCCAGCAGTCTCTACAGGGGAAACTATGGCTACACCTTC. Translation: CASSLYRGNYGYTF.